Below, 21 T cell receptor beta chains from the same sample are listed, as sequenced in a study of Graves' ophthalmopathy and Graves' hyperthyroidism. Beta-chain TCR CDR3 regions were amplified from RNA transcripts. In the first round, RT-PCR was carried out with HTBI primers, and a multiplex PCR formed the second round. One entry per CDR3 protein results from TCRdb running MiXCR on the multiplex PCR reads. The repertoire holds fewer than 600,000 distinct CDR3 sequences, with roughly 14% as singletons. Input material: blood. Receptor source: a woman younger than 45 with Graves' ophthalmopathy.

This clonotype has ten or more counts. The chain couples TRBV5-1 to TRBJ1-1; D unclear. Trimming took off 0 bases at V and 0 bases at J, with 6 bases between the two ends. The CDR3 has 14 amino acids. Germline CDR1 and CDR2: SGHRS and YFSETQ. The CDR3 region has the DNA TGCGCCAGCAGCTTGGTTTCGGTGAACACTGAAGCTTTCTTT. Protein: CASSLVSVNTEAFF.

Many counts were recorded for this clonotype. The chain has TRBV2 and TRBJ1-1, with a possible D match to TRBD1 (5 bases). Germline values: CDR1 SNHLY, CDR2 FYNNEI. With 8 bases removed from V and 8 bases from J, the gap between germline ends came to 12 bases. This CDR3 comprises 11 residues. The CDR3 nucleotides read TGTGCCAGCCGACGGGGGGGGGAAGCTTTCTTT. It codes for CASRRGGEAFF.

V usage is TRBV6-1 and J usage is TRBJ2-5; 11 positions agree with TRBD1. This CDR3 has 17 amino acids. Germline V gene lookup returns CDR1 MNHNS and CDR2 SASEGT. The ends lost 8 bases at V and 4 bases at J; junction bases unmatched: 15. For the CDR3, the DNA is TGTGCCAGCCGGCGGCCAGACTCCGGGACAGGGGGAGAGACCCAGTACTTC. It specifies CASRRPDSGTGGETQYF.

This clonotype was observed at least ten times. The rearrangement links TRBV28 to TRBJ1-5; D not resolved. The V and J ends lost 4 bases and 6 bases respectively, with 10 bases between them. Germline V gene lookup returns CDR1 MDHEN and CDR2 SYDVKM. This CDR3 comprises 13 residues. Written as DNA, the CDR3 is TGTGCCAGCAGTTATATGGAAGGTCAGCCCCAGCATTTT. Translation gives CASSYMEGQPQHF. The variable domain in full, with the rest retrieved from reference TRBV28 and TRBJ1-5, is DVKVTQSSRYLVKRTGEKVFLECVQDMDHENMFWYRQDPGLGLRLIYFSYDVKMKEKGDIPEGYSVSREKKERFSLILESASTNQTSMYLCASSYMEGQPQHFGDGTRLSIL.

As to this clonotype: A much larger clone lies a single base off, so this may be a read error. The V and J genes are TRBV7-2 and TRBJ2-7, with 10 bases that match TRBD1. The germline V gene has CDR1 SGHTA and CDR2 FQGNSA. This CDR3 has 14 residues. V shed 2 bases and J 5 bases; nucleotides not matched to a gene: 3. The chain's CDR3 is CASSLSGTGDEQYV. CDR3 nucleotides: TGTGCCAGCAGCTTATCTGGGACAGGGGACGAGCAGTACGTC.

This clonotype was counted once. The rearrangement uses TRBV12-3 or TRBV12-4 and TRBJ2-3; D gene ambiguous. CDR3 length: 15 residues. Trimming took 1 base from V and 4 from J, leaving 12 bases between them. CDR3 amino acids: CASSLDSKGADTQYF. For the CDR3, the DNA is TGTGCCAGCAGTTTAGACTCAAAAGGTGCAGATACGCAGTATTTT.

The table lists this clonotype with a count of one. This may come from a read error, since a much larger clone is one base off. The chain links TRBV6-1 to TRBJ2-7; D call uncertain. V lost 2 bases to trimming and J lost 3 bases, with 14 bases between them. CDR3 size: 15 residues. The germline V gene encodes CDR1 MNHNS and CDR2 SASEGT. The chain's CDR3 is CASSETGSIFYEQYF. CDR3 nucleotides: TGTGCCAGCAGTGAAACGGGTAGTATATTCTACGAGCAGTACTTC.

As regards this clonotype: Possible read error: a much larger clone is one base away. This rearrangement joins TRBV24-1 to TRBJ1-1; TRBD1 might be the D (5 bases). Germline CDR1 is KGHDR and CDR2 is SFDVKD. This CDR3 has 11 amino acids. The CDR3 sequence: CVTSEGVEAFF. The CDR3 nucleotides are TGTGTCACCAGTGAAGGGGTTGAAGCTTTCTTT.

This clonotype was seen a handful of times. The junction departs from the called germline gene at one end, perhaps through a read error. The chain couples TRBV7-8 to TRBJ2-4; possibly TRBD1 for D (6 bases). The CDR3 sequence is 16 residues long. Germline V gives CDR1 SGHVS, CDR2 FQNEAQ. CDR3 loop: CASSAEGELAKNIKYF. The CDR3, as DNA: TGTGCCAGCAGCGCCGAGGGGGAGCTAGCCAAAAACATTAAGTACTTC. The full variable domain, completed using reference TRBV7-8 and TRBJ2-4, is GAGVSQSPRYKVAKRGQDVALRCDPISGHVSLFWYQQALGQGPEFLTYFQNEAQLDKSGLPSDRFFAERPEGSVSTLKIQRTQQEDSAVYLCASSAEGELAKNIKYFGAGTRLSVL.

This clonotype was seen only a few times. A much larger clone lies one base from this, so it may be a read error. The chain combines TRBV3-1 with TRBJ1-5; perhaps TRBD1 as D (5 bases). V was pared by 6 bases and J by 4 bases, with 10 bases between. The CDR3 consists of 13 residues. Germline V CDR1 and CDR2: LGHDT, YNNKEL (reference sequence). CDR3 nucleotides: TGTGCCAGCAGTGGGGACGCGAATCAGCCCCAGCATTTT. Translating it yields CASSGDANQPQHF.

In this sample, this clonotype turned up many times. This chain links TRBV9 with TRBJ2-7; a possible D gene is TRBD1 (5 bases). With 2 bases removed from V and 0 bases from J, the gap between germline ends came to 12 bases. The CDR3 length is 15 residues. The germline V gene encodes CDR1 SGDLS and CDR2 YYNGEE. CDR3 amino acids: CASSVSGLPSYEQYF. In nucleotides, the CDR3 is TGTGCCAGCAGCGTCTCAGGGCTACCCTCCTACGAGCAGTACTTC.

The CDR3 DNA reads as TGTGCCAGCAGCTACGCGTCCCGGTATAGCAATCAGCCCCAGCATTTT. It specifies CASSYASRYSNQPQHF. The chain links TRBV6-5 to TRBJ1-5, with D uncertain. The germline CDR1 and CDR2 sequences are MNHEY and SVGAGI. The CDR3 spans 16 residues. V lost 6 bases to trimming and J lost 0 bases, with 15 bases between them.

This clonotype has a count of ten or more. V and J are TRBV6-4 and TRBJ1-2, with D possibly being TRBD1 (5 bases). Trimming took 6 bases from V and 4 from J, leaving 18 bases between them. Germline CDR1 reads MRHNA; CDR2 reads SNTAGT. The CDR3 covers 15 residues. Here the CDR3 reads CASSLSGDLSYGYTF. CDR3 DNA: TGTGCCAGCAGCCTTTCGGGGGATCTTTCCTATGGCTACACCTTC.

This clonotype occurred many times. The genes are TRBV6-4 and TRBJ1-1, with 8 bases matching TRBD1. Germline values: CDR1 MRHNA, CDR2 SNTAGT. The CDR3 has 15 residues. V shed 4 bases and J 4 bases; nucleotides not matched to a gene: 8. CDR3 amino acids: CASSAGTGRGTEAFF. The CDR3 DNA is TGTGCCAGCAGTGCAGGGACAGGTCGGGGCACTGAAGCTTTCTTT.

This clonotype was counted many times. The rearrangement links TRBV11-2 to TRBJ2-2, with a possible D match to TRBD1 (5 bases). CDR1 and CDR2 (germline): SGHAT, FQNNGV. The CDR3 length is 15 residues. Trimming shortened V by 6 bases and J by 6 bases, and 17 bases separated the two germline ends. The CDR3 loop reads CASRKAFRVPGELFF. The CDR3 DNA sequence: TGTGCCAGCAGGAAGGCCTTCAGGGTTCCCGGGGAGCTGTTTTTT.

This clonotype has just a few counts. V usage is TRBV30 and J usage is TRBJ1-5; weak D call: TRBD1 (6 bases). Trimming removed 4 bases at V and 6 bases at J, with 10 bases between. CDR1 is GTSNPN, CDR2 SVGIG, per germline (reference sequence). This CDR3 contains 12 residues. The CDR3 here is CAWKQGFQPQHF. The DNA of the CDR3 is TGTGCCTGGAAACAGGGTTTTCAGCCCCAGCATTTT.

At least ten counts were recorded for this clonotype. The J gene is TRBJ2-5, the V gene TRBV24-1; 9 nucleotides align to TRBD2. Looked up from germline, CDR1 is KGHDR and CDR2 is SFDVKD. CDR3 size: 20 residues. J lost 1 base, V lost 4 bases, and 18 bases had no gene match. This CDR3 is CATSDPRPSLAGAPQETQYF. The CDR3 DNA sequence: TGTGCCACCAGTGACCCTCGCCCATCTTTAGCGGGGGCCCCCCAAGAGACCCAGTACTTC.

The V call is TRBV6-1, the J call TRBJ1-6; TRBD1 matches 9 bases. Germline loops: CDR1 MNHNS, CDR2 SASEGT. V gave up 7 bases and J gave up 7 bases; unmatched junction bases: 5. This CDR3 has 14 amino acids. CDR3 sequence: CASNTGTGNSPLHF. The CDR3 nucleotides read TGTGCCAGCAACACCGGGACAGGGAATTCACCCCTCCACTTT.

This clonotype was recorded many times. V and J are TRBV12-3 or TRBV12-4 and TRBJ1-1; D uncertain. The CDR3 extends over 16 amino acids. The V end was cut by 2 bases, the J end by 0 bases, with 13 bases between. CDR3 region: CASSLFRRRVNTEAFF. The CDR3 region has the DNA TGTGCCAGCAGTTTATTTCGGAGGAGGGTGAACACTGAAGCTTTCTTT.

This chain links TRBV4-1 with TRBJ1-1; 9 positions match TRBD1. V lost 6 bases and J lost 5; bases outside the gene matches: 7. The CDR3 spans 14 residues. Per the germline V gene, CDR1 is MGHRA and CDR2 is YSYEKL. CDR3 region: CASSLTGGSTEAFF. CDR3 bases: TGCGCCAGCAGTCTGACAGGGGGATCAACTGAAGCTTTCTTT.

This clonotype was seen many times. J is TRBJ1-3 and V is TRBV10-2; D gene ambiguous. V shed 4 bases and J shed 3 bases, with 13 bases lying between them. Germline V gene data show CDR1 as WSHSY and CDR2 as SAAADI. The CDR3 is 15 residues long. The CDR3 DNA reads TGCGCCAGCAGTGCTGCGGAGATCGGTGGAAACACCATATATTTT. This translates into CASSAAEIGGNTIYF.